The 19 T cell receptor beta chains below all came from one sample that was sequenced in a study of monozygotic twins with cystic fibrosis. Profiling relied on immunoSEQ multiplex PCR, and the TCRdb table lists in-frame clones only, not all of them. The table has around 27,000 clones, roughly 96% seen once. Specimen: blood. Source of these receptors: a girl aged 2 to 9 with cystic fibrosis.

This chain links TRBV27 with TRBJ1-1; D is unresolved. CDR1 is MNHEY, CDR2 SMNVEV, per germline (reference sequence). The CDR3 is made up of 15 amino acids. The V end lost 4 bases, the J end lost 0 bases, and 12 bases lay between the germline ends. The CDR3 coding sequence is TGTGCCAGCAGTTGGGTTGGCCGCTTGAACACTGAAGCTTTCTTT. It specifies CASSWVGRLNTEAFF.

The genes are TRBV5-6 and TRBJ2-1; D tentatively reads TRBD1 or TRBD2 (5 bases each). Germline CDR1 is SGHDT and CDR2 is YYEEEE. The CDR3 length is 17 residues. V was shortened by 3 bases and J by 0 bases, with 16 bases between the two germline ends. CDR3: CASSSSPGPRSYNEQFF. Here the CDR3 DNA reads TGTGCCAGCAGCTCCTCTCCGGGACCGCGCTCCTACAATGAGCAGTTCTTC.

The J gene is TRBJ2-7, the V gene TRBV14; D may correspond to TRBD1 or TRBD2 (5 bases each). Germline lookup yields CDR1 SGHDN and CDR2 FVKESK. V lost 2 bases, J lost 5 bases, and 13 bases lay in between. The CDR3 has 14 amino acids. Here the CDR3 DNA reads TGTGCCAGCAGCCAATGGAAAGGGACCCACGAGCAGTACTTC. Protein product: CASSQWKGTHEQYF.

The chain combines TRBV27 with TRBJ1-2; TRBD1 matches at 7 bases. This CDR3 has 15 amino acids. The V segment lost 4 bases and the J segment 4 bases; nucleotides outside the gene matches: 9. The V gene's germline CDR1 is MNHEY and CDR2 SMNVEV (reference sequence). CDR3 DNA: TGTGCCAGCAGTTCCATTCAGGGGGTTAGCTATGGCTACACCTTC. Its translation is CASSSIQGVSYGYTF.

The chain combines TRBV5-4 with TRBJ2-3; 7 bases are shared with TRBD2. Trimming removed 3 bases from V and 5 bases from J; junction bases left unmatched: 9. CDR1 is SGHNT, CDR2 YYREEE, per germline (reference sequence). The CDR3 has 15 residues. The CDR3 is CASSSPAGPGDTQYF. The CDR3 coding sequence is TGTGCCAGCAGCTCACCAGCGGGACCCGGAGATACGCAGTATTTT.

The chain uses TRBV10-2 and TRBJ2-1; D tentatively fits TRBD1 or TRBD2 (5 bases each). This CDR3 comprises 18 residues. V gave up 3 bases and J gave up 7 bases, with 25 bases separating them. Germline V gene sequence: CDR1 WSHSY, CDR2 SAAADI. The CDR3 bases are TGCGCCAGCAGTGACAAACCGCTTGGTAGAGGGACCCCTAATGAGCAGTTCTTC. Translation gives CASSDKPLGRGTPNEQFF.

In this sample, this clone turned up once. One end of the junction fails to match germline, which may point to a read error. The rearrangement uses TRBV4-3 and TRBJ2-3; 7 bases line up with TRBD2. The CDR3 has 17 residues. Germline V lookup: CDR1 LGHNA, CDR2 YSLEER. The CDR3 nucleotides read TGCGCCAGCAGCCCCCCCTCCATCCGGGGAGGGGAAGATACGCTGTATTTT. As protein: CASSPPSIRGGEDTLYF.

V and J are TRBV29-1 and TRBJ2-7, with D unclear. The CDR3 spans 13 residues. Per the germline V gene, CDR1 is SQVTM and CDR2 is ANQGSEA. Deletions cut 4 bases from V and 1 base from J, with 11 bases between. In nucleotides, the CDR3 is TGCAGCGTTGTTCTGCACAGTTCCTACGAGCAGTACTTC. This encodes CSVVLHSSYEQYF.

V gene TRBV19 combines with J gene TRBJ2-7; D unresolved. Germline lookup yields CDR1 LNHDA and CDR2 SQIVND (reference sequence). The CDR3 has 13 amino acids. Trimming took off 1 base at V and 2 bases at J, with 6 bases between the two ends. CDR3 in amino acids: CASSIGTAYEQYF. In nucleotides, the CDR3 is TGTGCCAGTAGTATAGGGACGGCCTACGAGCAGTACTTC.

This chain connects TRBV29-1 to TRBJ2-7; D gene uncertain. The length of the CDR3 is 12 residues. Trimming left V 4 bases short and J 9 bases short, with 16 bases between. CDR1 is SQVTM and CDR2 is ANQGSEA in the germline V gene. The CDR3: CSVAFVGSRQYF. The CDR3 DNA reads TGCAGCGTTGCGTTCGTCGGTTCGAGGCAGTACTTC.

This chain links TRBV14 with TRBJ1-1, with D perhaps TRBD1 (6 bases). The CDR3 sequence is 15 residues long. V lost 0 bases and J lost 5, with 13 bases in between. CDR1 and CDR2 from the germline V gene are SGHDN and FVKESK. The CDR3: CASSQDIRGKTEAFF. CDR3 in DNA: TGTGCCAGCAGCCAAGACATTAGGGGGAAGACTGAAGCTTTCTTT. Complete variable domain (other parts from reference TRBV14 and TRBJ1-1): EAGVTQFPSHSVIEKGQTVTLRCDPISGHDNLYWYRRVMGKEIKFLLHFVKESKQDESGMPNNRFLAERTGGTYSTLKVQPAELEDSGVYFCASSQDIRGKTEAFFGQGTRLTVV.

This chain links TRBV7-9 with TRBJ1-4, with D perhaps TRBD1 (5 bases). V was pared by 5 bases and J by 5 bases, with 15 bases between. The CDR3 loop spans 15 amino acids. Germline CDR1 reads SEHNR; CDR2 reads FQNEAQ (reference sequence). CDR3 in DNA: TGTGCCAGCAGCCCCCCGGGACGGATAAATGAAAAACTGTTTTTT. Translated: CASSPPGRINEKLFF.

The chain has TRBV7-2 and TRBJ1-4; TRBD1 agrees at 7 bases. CDR3 length equals 14 residues. Germline CDR1 SGHTA, CDR2 FQGNSA. V dropped 5 bases and J dropped 3; count of bases not matched to a gene: 3. The CDR3 nucleotides are TGTGCCAGCAGCCTGGGACAGTCTAATGAAAAACTGTTTTTT. Amino acids: CASSLGQSNEKLFF.

This rearrangement joins TRBV4-3 to TRBJ2-1, with 7 positions matching TRBD2. Germline-derived CDR1 and CDR2 are LGHNA and YSLEER. The CDR3 consists of 15 residues. V shed 1 base, J shed 9 bases, and the junction held 9 bases outside the gene matches. The CDR3 coding sequence is TGCGCCAGCAGCCAAGCTGGCGGTGCGGGGGTTGAGCAGTTCTTC. Its protein product is CASSQAGGAGVEQFF.

This chain links TRBV18 with TRBJ2-1; D might be TRBD2 (5 bases). CDR1 is KGHSH and CDR2 is LQKENI in the germline V gene. Deletions cut 3 bases from V and 7 bases from J, with 28 bases between. CDR3 length equals 19 residues. The CDR3 loop reads CASSPVTPHRTGVGNEQFF. The CDR3 coding sequence is TGTGCCAGCTCACCCGTTACCCCCCACCGGACTGGGGTAGGGAATGAGCAGTTCTTC.

The table lists this clone with a count of one. The chain employs TRBV19 and TRBJ2-3; 8 bases map to TRBD2. The V gene's germline CDR1 is LNHDA and CDR2 SQIVND (reference sequence). The CDR3 has 17 amino acids. V shed 4 bases, J shed 4 bases, and the junction held 13 bases outside the gene matches. CDR3 coding DNA: TGTGCCAGTAGTACCTACGGAGCGGGAGCGATCGCAGATACGCAGTATTTT. Its translation: CASSTYGAGAIADTQYF.

The rearrangement links TRBV5-4 to TRBJ1-5; TRBD1 might be the D (6 bases). Germline assignment: CDR1 SGHNT and CDR2 YYREEE (reference sequence). The CDR3 contains 13 residues. Trimming left V 5 bases short and J 3 bases short, with 9 bases between. CDR3 amino acids: CASRQGPNQPQHF. The CDR3 bases are TGTGCCAGCAGACAGGGCCCCAATCAGCCCCAGCATTTT. Full variable domain (missing parts from reference TRBV5-4 and TRBJ1-5): ETGVTQSPTHLIKTRGQQVTLRCSSQSGHNTVSWYQQALGQGPQFIFQYYREEENGRGNFPPRFSGLQFPNYSSELNVNALELDDSALYLCASRQGPNQPQHFGDGTRLSIL.

This sequence joins TRBV18 and TRBJ2-2; D may be TRBD2 (5 bases). The germline gives CDR1 KGHSH, CDR2 LQKENI. This CDR3 has 13 amino acids. Trimming took off 6 bases at V and 5 bases at J, with 10 bases between the two ends. The DNA for the CDR3 is TGTGCCAGCTCCCCCTCGGGAACCGGGGAGCTGTTTTTT. This gives the protein CASSPSGTGELFF.

The rearrangement joins TRBV4-2 to TRBJ2-1, with 8 positions matching TRBD2. The germline V gene encodes CDR1 LGHNA and CDR2 YNFKEQ. V dropped 0 bases and J dropped 9; count of bases not matched to a gene: 13. The CDR3 has 17 amino acids. CDR3 DNA: TGTGCCAGCAGCCAAGAGGAAGGAGCGGGAGCCCGCGGTGAGCAGTTCTTC. As protein: CASSQEEGAGARGEQFF.